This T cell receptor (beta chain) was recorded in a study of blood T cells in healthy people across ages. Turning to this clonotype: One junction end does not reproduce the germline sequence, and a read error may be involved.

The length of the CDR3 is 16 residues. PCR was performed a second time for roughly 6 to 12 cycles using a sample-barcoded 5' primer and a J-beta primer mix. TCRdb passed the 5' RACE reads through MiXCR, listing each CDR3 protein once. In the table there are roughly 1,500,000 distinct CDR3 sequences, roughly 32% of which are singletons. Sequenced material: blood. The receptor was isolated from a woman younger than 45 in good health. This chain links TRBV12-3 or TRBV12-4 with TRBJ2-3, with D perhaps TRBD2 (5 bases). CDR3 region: CASSLKLGGGTDAQYF. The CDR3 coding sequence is TGTGCCAGCAGTTTAAAATTAGGCGGAGGCACAGATGCGCAATATTTT.